This TCR beta chain was recovered during a study of post-analysis software for immune sequencing data. Overall study context: Relapsing-remitting, secondary progressive and progressive-relapsing multiple sclerosis were all included among the disease courses. Regarding the study as a whole: Samples prepared in the same batch strongly co-clustered by F measure. About five TRBV segments (TRBV5-6, TRBV5-1 and TRBV20-1 among them) occurred more frequently in patients than in controls.

Sequencing libraries made from TCR beta cDNA carried unique molecular identifiers. MiXCR, applied by TCRdb to the PCR reads, yields one record per CDR3 protein. The table records about 460,000 distinct CDR3 sequences, nearly 45% of them present only once. This clonotype was seen a handful of times. Its antigen is unidentified. CDR3 length: 11 amino acids. Per germline, CDR1 MDHEN and CDR2 SYDVKM. With 1 base removed from V and 13 bases from J, the gap between germline ends came to 10 bases. Sequenced input: blood. The sequence derives from a girl aged 10 to 17 with multiple sclerosis. The chain links TRBV28 to TRBJ2-5, with D perhaps TRBD1 or TRBD2 (5 bases each). In nucleotides, the CDR3 is TGTGCCAGCAGTTTATTGGGGGAAATGTACTTC. It is translated as CASSLLGEMYF.